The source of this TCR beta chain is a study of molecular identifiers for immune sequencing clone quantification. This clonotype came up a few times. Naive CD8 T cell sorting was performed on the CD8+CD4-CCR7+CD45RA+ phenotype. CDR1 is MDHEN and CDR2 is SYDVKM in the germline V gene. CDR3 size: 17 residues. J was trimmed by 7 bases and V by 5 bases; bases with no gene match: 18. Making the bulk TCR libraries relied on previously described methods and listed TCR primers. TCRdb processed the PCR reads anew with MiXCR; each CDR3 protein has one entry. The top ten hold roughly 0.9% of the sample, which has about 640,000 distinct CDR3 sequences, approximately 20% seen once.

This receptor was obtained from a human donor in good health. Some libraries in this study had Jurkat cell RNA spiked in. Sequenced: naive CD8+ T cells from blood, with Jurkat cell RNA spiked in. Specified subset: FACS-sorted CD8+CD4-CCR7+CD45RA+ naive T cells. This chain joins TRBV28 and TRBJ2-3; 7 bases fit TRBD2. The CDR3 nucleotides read TGTGCCAGCAGTCCACATCAAAAGCGGGGCAGGACTTATACGCAGTATTTT. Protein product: CASSPHQKRGRTYTQYF.